A selection of T cell receptor beta chains follows, all from one sample in a study of PD-1 blockade in classical Hodgkin lymphoma. Some clones are missing from TCRdb's copy, which holds only in-frame ones; the method was immunoSEQ multiplex PCR. The sample records more than 40,000 clones, approximately 80% being singletons. The material was peripheral blood mononuclear cells (PBMCs), obtained before the fourth cycle of nivolumab. The origin of the receptors is a human donor with classical Hodgkin lymphoma. Both conserved end residues are part of each CDR3.

j_gene: TRBJ2-5; v_gene: TRBV14; CDR3aa: CASSPLGGPGETQYF
j_gene: TRBJ2-3; v_gene: TRBV5-1; CDR3aa: CASSVTGLDTQYF
j_gene: TRBJ2-2; v_gene: TRBV4-1; CDR3aa: CASSLQGPGELFF
j_gene: TRBJ1-5; v_gene: TRBV2; CDR3aa: CASSYALSGEQPQHF
j_gene: TRBJ1-3; v_gene: TRBV5-6; CDR3aa: CASSLERSSGNTIYF
j_gene: TRBJ1-3; v_gene: TRBV7-3; CDR3aa: CASSLESSSVVVSGNTIYF
j_gene: TRBJ1-2; v_gene: TRBV7-3; CDR3aa: CASSPQAGLGYTF
j_gene: TRBJ2-7; v_gene: TRBV11-2; CDR3aa: CASSLLDPFEQYF
j_gene: TRBJ1-2; v_gene: TRBV5-5; CDR3aa: CASSFSAASNYGYTF
j_gene: TRBJ2-3; v_gene: TRBV6-5; CDR3aa: CASSLAGSSTDTQYF
j_gene: TRBJ1-3; v_gene: TRBV7-9; CDR3aa: CASSPQTGFGNTIYF
j_gene: TRBJ1-2; v_gene: TRBV6-6; CDR3aa: CASSRQGLGYGYTF
j_gene: TRBJ1-2; v_gene: TRBV2; CDR3aa: CASSQRGSYTF
j_gene: TRBJ2-7; v_gene: TRBV30; CDR3aa: CAWSVGVSDEQYF
j_gene: TRBJ2-4; v_gene: TRBV6-6; CDR3aa: CASSPFGGAQNIQYF
j_gene: TRBJ2-2; v_gene: TRBV4-1; CDR3aa: CASSQVAGTNTGELFF
j_gene: TRBJ1-2; v_gene: TRBV5-4; CDR3aa: CASSLEWVADGYTF
j_gene: TRBJ2-2; v_gene: TRBV11-1; CDR3aa: CASSLTARATGELFF
j_gene: TRBJ2-2; v_gene: TRBV10-1; CDR3aa: CASSECAGRAGELFF
j_gene: TRBJ1-2; v_gene: TRBV15; CDR3aa: CATSRGAGTGYTF
j_gene: TRBJ2-1; v_gene: TRBV7-9; CDR3aa: CASSATSGEANEQFF
j_gene: TRBJ1-1; v_gene: TRBV27; CDR3aa: CASKTGGNTEAFF
j_gene: TRBJ2-7; v_gene: TRBV5-4; CDR3aa: CASSLGTEREQYF
j_gene: TRBJ1-5; v_gene: TRBV4-1; CDR3aa: CASSQVEGNQPQHF
j_gene: TRBJ2-5; v_gene: TRBV5-1; CDR3aa: CASTLYGAQETQYF
j_gene: TRBJ1-2; v_gene: TRBV28; CDR3aa: CASTPLAGVNYGYTF
j_gene: TRBJ2-7; v_gene: TRBV18; CDR3aa: CASSPLGPGTGAFEQYF
j_gene: TRBJ1-5; v_gene: TRBV27; CDR3aa: CASSLIMGPNQPQHF
j_gene: TRBJ1-5; v_gene: TRBV15; CDR3aa: CATSSRPKGGGNQPQHF
j_gene: TRBJ1-3; v_gene: TRBV5-6; CDR3aa: CASSFIRDPRGGGNTIYF
j_gene: TRBJ2-1; v_gene: TRBV7-3; CDR3aa: CASSRTSFNEQFF
j_gene: TRBJ1-3; v_gene: TRBV11-1; CDR3aa: CASSLVQGRNTIYF
j_gene: TRBJ2-7; v_gene: TRBV28; CDR3aa: CASSKTGGYEQYF
j_gene: TRBJ2-2; v_gene: TRBV4-3; CDR3aa: CASSQDHGAGRGGTGELFF
j_gene: TRBJ1-3; v_gene: TRBV27; CDR3aa: CASSSRSSGNTIYF
j_gene: TRBJ2-4; v_gene: TRBV5-1; CDR3aa: CASSWGAGNIQYF
j_gene: TRBJ1-5; v_gene: TRBV6-5; CDR3aa: CASSLDRNQPQHF
j_gene: TRBJ2-7; v_gene: TRBV30; CDR3aa: CACASGSALGRYEQYF
j_gene: TRBJ1-2; v_gene: TRBV6-5; CDR3aa: CASSYSVPLSYGYTF
j_gene: TRBJ1-3; v_gene: TRBV2; CDR3aa: CASAGNGNTIYF
j_gene: TRBJ2-6; v_gene: TRBV7-2; CDR3aa: CASSLASSSGANVLTF
j_gene: TRBJ2-7; v_gene: TRBV18; CDR3aa: CASSPPAGHMSEQYF
j_gene: TRBJ1-2; v_gene: TRBV15; CDR3aa: CATSRERGSGTLWGYTF
j_gene: TRBJ1-3; v_gene: TRBV2; CDR3aa: CASRAQQGKAGNTIYF
j_gene: TRBJ2-7; v_gene: TRBV10-3; CDR3aa: CAISELGGSSYEQYF
j_gene: TRBJ2-5; v_gene: TRBV7-7; CDR3aa: CASSLAGGSETQYF
j_gene: TRBJ2-3; v_gene: TRBV11-1; CDR3aa: CASTASGGATDTQYF
j_gene: TRBJ2-3; v_gene: TRBV11-2; CDR3aa: CASSRARGGPDTQYF
j_gene: TRBJ2-7; v_gene: TRBV7-9; CDR3aa: CASSLAGAYEQYF
j_gene: TRBJ2-3; v_gene: TRBV7-3; CDR3aa: CASSVGVTQYF
j_gene: TRBJ1-2; v_gene: TRBV6-6; CDR3aa: CASSQGALFVSGYTF
j_gene: TRBJ1-2; v_gene: TRBV6-6; CDR3aa: CASRPQGRDGYTF
j_gene: TRBJ2-5; v_gene: TRBV5-1; CDR3aa: CASRWIGGGQETQYF
j_gene: TRBJ2-7; v_gene: TRBV29-1; CDR3aa: CSARGRLTPPYEQYF
j_gene: TRBJ1-1; v_gene: TRBV13; CDR3aa: CASSLGPTGGYTEAFF
j_gene: TRBJ2-7; v_gene: TRBV5-6; CDR3aa: CASSTDRGEQYF
j_gene: TRBJ2-3; v_gene: TRBV7-9; CDR3aa: CASSLVPDNLRTDTQYF
j_gene: TRBJ2-5; v_gene: TRBV29-1; CDR3aa: CSAPTGGETQYF
j_gene: TRBJ1-4; v_gene: TRBV19; CDR3aa: CASATSTGFGEKLFF
j_gene: TRBJ2-6; v_gene: TRBV2; CDR3aa: CASSETTGSSGANVLTF